These T cell receptor beta chains were read from a single sample in a study of T cell changes during pregnancy in multiple sclerosis. Assay used: immunoSEQ multiplex PCR; TCRdb lists only in-frame clones, some missing. This sample carries about 69,000 clones, around 92% of them seen once, and the ten largest clones take less than 2%. The specimen comprised peripheral blood, sampled in the third trimester of pregnancy. The receptors come from a female donor in good health, enrolled as a control in a pregnancy study. The CDR3 runs from the conserved cysteine through the conserved F or W. A D gene is named only where the DNA matches it firmly. Clone sizes are given selectively: once, few, many, or a class where the clone is expanded.

CDR3: CASSLSTGRTEAFF
DNA: TGTGCCAGCAGCTTGTCCACCGGGAGGACTGAAGCTTTCTTT
V: TRBV5-8
J: TRBJ1-1
D: -
size: -

CDR3: CASSFKQESLEQYF
DNA: TGTGCCAGCAGTTTTAAACAGGAAAGTCTCGAGCAGTACTTC
V: TRBV27
J: TRBJ2-7
D: -
size: -

CDR3: CASSQVGAGGVDNSPLHF
DNA: TGTGCCAGCAGCCAAGTTGGGGCAGGGGGCGTCGATAATTCACCCCTCCACTTT
V: TRBV4-2
J: TRBJ1-6
D: TRBD1
size: -

CDR3: CATSKGRAGSGELFF
DNA: TGTGCCACCAGCAAGGGACGGGCGGGATCCGGGGAGCTGTTTTTT
V: TRBV15
J: TRBJ2-2
D: -
size: once

CDR3: CAGSYSGKNEQFF
DNA: TGTGCCGGCAGCTACTCCGGTAAGAATGAGCAGTTCTTC
V: TRBV11-3
J: TRBJ2-1
D: -
size: -

CDR3: CASSKQGTRRLPGNTIYF
DNA: TGTGCCAGCAGTAAACAGGGCACGAGAAGGTTGCCAGGAAACACCATATATTTT
V: TRBV27
J: TRBJ1-3
D: -
size: once

CDR3: CASSLGTQETQYF
DNA: TGTGCCAGCAGCTTAGGGACACAAGAGACCCAGTACTTC
V: TRBV7-6
J: TRBJ2-5
D: -
size: -

CDR3: CASSYAGLVNEQFF
DNA: TGTGCCAGCAGTTACGCCGGACTAGTCAATGAGCAGTTCTTC
V: TRBV6-6
J: TRBJ2-1
D: TRBD2
size: -

CDR3: CASSQGTSGRTDTQYF
DNA: TGCGCCAGCAGCCAAGGGACTAGCGGACGCACAGATACGCAGTATTTT
V: TRBV4-3
J: TRBJ2-3
D: TRBD2
size: -

CDR3: CASSVDAGTTVNYGYTF
DNA: TGTGCCAGCAGCGTAGATGCCGGGACTACGGTAAACTATGGCTACACCTTC
V: TRBV9
J: TRBJ1-2
D: -
size: -

CDR3: CASSEDSNYGYTF
DNA: TGCGCCAGCAGTGAGGACAGTAACTATGGCTACACCTTC
V: TRBV10-1
J: TRBJ1-2
D: -
size: -

CDR3: CAITSNRGANYGYTF
DNA: TGTGCCATCACCAGCAACAGGGGAGCTAACTATGGCTACACCTTC
V: TRBV10-3
J: TRBJ1-2
D: TRBD1
size: -

CDR3: CASSPHLADPYEQYF
DNA: TGCGCCAGCAGCCCACACCTAGCGGACCCCTACGAGCAGTACTTC
V: TRBV5-1
J: TRBJ2-7
D: TRBD2
size: -

CDR3: CASSPVTAYEQYF
DNA: TGTGCCAGCTCACCGGTGACAGCCTACGAGCAGTACTTC
V: TRBV18
J: TRBJ2-7
D: -
size: -

CDR3: CASSLSGGLRRETQYF
DNA: TGTGCCAGCAGCCTGAGCGGGGGTCTCAGGAGAGAGACCCAGTACTTC
V: TRBV11-2
J: TRBJ2-5
D: TRBD2
size: -

CDR3: CASSIQGSSYEQYF
DNA: TGTGCCAGCAGCATACAGGGGAGCTCCTACGAGCAGTACTTC
V: TRBV7-2
J: TRBJ2-7
D: TRBD1
size: -

CDR3: CASSARIGTGITDTQYF
DNA: TGTGCCAGCAGCGCGAGGATCGGGACAGGAATCACAGATACGCAGTATTTT
V: TRBV9
J: TRBJ2-3
D: TRBD1
size: few

CDR3: CASSLVAGGGDTQYF
DNA: TGTGCCAGCAGCTTAGTAGCGGGAGGCGGGGATACGCAGTATTTT
V: TRBV7-2
J: TRBJ2-3
D: TRBD2
size: -

CDR3: CASSPQRYTGEQFF
DNA: TGTGCCAGCAGCCCCCAGAGGTATACCGGTGAGCAGTTCTTC
V: TRBV7-2
J: TRBJ2-1
D: -
size: -

CDR3: CASSQSVDCRSGQPQHF
DNA: TGCGCCAGCAGTCAATCTGTCGACTGCCGGTCGGGTCAGCCCCAGCATTTT
V: TRBV23-1
J: TRBJ1-5
D: -
size: -

CDR3: CASSLRYGQETQYF
DNA: TGTGCCAGCAGCTTAAGGTACGGGCAAGAGACCCAGTACTTC
V: TRBV7-9
J: TRBJ2-5
D: -
size: -

CDR3: CASSRTGAGGANVLTF
DNA: TGTGCCAGCAGCAGAACAGGGGCGGGAGGGGCCAACGTCCTGACTTTC
V: TRBV7-8
J: TRBJ2-6
D: -
size: few

CDR3: CASSPLLAGQGDTQYF
DNA: TGTGCCAGCAGTCCCTTACTAGCGGGGCAGGGGGATACGCAGTATTTT
V: TRBV28
J: TRBJ2-3
D: TRBD2
size: -

CDR3: CASSLGYRGGLEKLFF
DNA: TGCGCCAGCAGCTTGGGTTACAGGGGAGGACTTGAAAAACTGTTTTTT
V: TRBV5-1
J: TRBJ1-4
D: TRBD1
size: -

CDR3: CAWSWAGRSYEQYF
DNA: TGTGCCTGGAGTTGGGCAGGGCGGTCCTACGAGCAGTACTTC
V: TRBV30
J: TRBJ2-7
D: -
size: -

CDR3: CSAIRTGHGYTF
DNA: TGCAGCGCTATCCGGACAGGGCATGGCTACACCTTC
V: TRBV29-1
J: TRBJ1-2
D: TRBD1
size: -

CDR3: CASSQGQAPYEQYF
DNA: TGCGCCAGCAGCCAAGGGCAGGCCCCCTACGAGCAGTACTTC
V: TRBV4-1
J: TRBJ2-7
D: -
size: -

CDR3: CASSQDRTGGADTQYF
DNA: TGCGCCAGCAGCCAAGATAGAACGGGAGGTGCAGATACGCAGTATTTT
V: TRBV4-3
J: TRBJ2-3
D: TRBD2
size: -

CDR3: CATSRGTSGRALPGELFF
DNA: TGTGCCACCAGCAGAGGGACTAGCGGGAGGGCCCTTCCAGGGGAGCTGTTTTTT
V: TRBV15
J: TRBJ2-2
D: TRBD2
size: -

CDR3: CASSLSYLAGNNEQFF
DNA: TGTGCCAGCAGTTTATCGTATCTAGCGGGAAACAATGAGCAGTTCTTC
V: TRBV27
J: TRBJ2-1
D: TRBD2
size: -

CDR3: CASSIPRRGGYNEQFF
DNA: TGTGCCAGTAGTATCCCCCGACGAGGAGGGTACAATGAGCAGTTCTTC
V: TRBV19
J: TRBJ2-1
D: -
size: -

CDR3: CASSLSGGASHGELFF
DNA: TGTGCCAGCAGTTTAAGCGGGGGGGCGAGCCACGGGGAGCTGTTTTTT
V: TRBV2
J: TRBJ2-2
D: TRBD2
size: -

CDR3: CASSLDSGGLSYEQYF
DNA: TGCGCCAGCAGCTTGGATAGCGGGGGCCTCTCCTACGAGCAGTACTTC
V: TRBV5-1
J: TRBJ2-7
D: TRBD2
size: -

CDR3: CASSPPPRVSGSGNIQYF
DNA: TGTGCCAGCAGCCCACCCCCGCGGGTCAGTGGGTCTGGAAACATTCAGTACTTC
V: TRBV4-2
J: TRBJ2-4
D: -
size: -

CDR3: CSVAGGFNTEAFF
DNA: TGCAGCGTTGCGGGGGGGTTCAACACTGAAGCTTTCTTT
V: TRBV29-1
J: TRBJ1-1
D: -
size: -

CDR3: CASRTGNTEAFF
DNA: TGTGCCAGCAGAACAGGAAACACTGAAGCTTTCTTT
V: TRBV28
J: TRBJ1-1
D: -
size: -

CDR3: CAWSRENTEAFF
DNA: TGTGCCTGGAGCAGGGAGAACACTGAAGCTTTCTTT
V: TRBV30
J: TRBJ1-1
D: -
size: few

CDR3: CAWRGGLAETSTDTQYF
DNA: TGTGCCTGGAGGGGGGGACTAGCGGAGACTAGCACAGATACGCAGTATTTT
V: TRBV30
J: TRBJ2-3
D: TRBD2
size: -

CDR3: CASSLSLPGPGNQPQHF
DNA: TGTGCCAGCAGTTTAAGCCTTCCTGGGCCGGGGAATCAGCCCCAGCATTTT
V: TRBV27
J: TRBJ1-5
D: -
size: -

CDR3: CASKKQGANEKLFF
DNA: TGTGCCAGCAAGAAACAGGGGGCGAATGAAAAACTGTTTTTT
V: TRBV6-5
J: TRBJ1-4
D: TRBD1
size: -

CDR3: CASSFGQTNTGELFF
DNA: TGTGCCAGCAGCTTCGGACAGACGAACACCGGGGAGCTGTTTTTT
V: TRBV11-3
J: TRBJ2-2
D: -
size: -

CDR3: CASSRDTGAGFNEQFF
DNA: TGCGCCAGCAGCCGAGATACAGGGGCGGGTTTCAATGAGCAGTTCTTC
V: TRBV4-1
J: TRBJ2-1
D: TRBD1
size: -

CDR3: CASSPGTGGEQYF
DNA: TGTGCCAGCTCACCAGGAACAGGGGGCGAGCAGTACTTC
V: TRBV18
J: TRBJ2-7
D: TRBD1
size: -

CDR3: CASSDSSTGELFF
DNA: TGTGCCAGCAGTGACTCTAGCACCGGGGAGCTGTTTTTT
V: TRBV6-4
J: TRBJ2-2
D: -
size: -

CDR3: CASTDLQGNSPLHF
DNA: TGTGCCAGCACCGACTTACAGGGGAATTCACCCCTCCACTTT
V: TRBV2
J: TRBJ1-6
D: TRBD1
size: -

CDR3: CASSLEITGGTEAFF
DNA: TGTGCCAGCAGCTTAGAGATTACAGGGGGAACTGAAGCTTTCTTT
V: TRBV7-8
J: TRBJ1-1
D: TRBD1
size: -

CDR3: CSVEDHRGAGELFF
DNA: TGCAGCGTTGAGGATCACCGGGGAGCCGGGGAGCTGTTTTTT
V: TRBV29-1
J: TRBJ2-2
D: -
size: -

CDR3: CASSELLWVAGRSETQYF
DNA: TGTGCCAGCAGTGAACTCCTCTGGGTAGCGGGTAGGTCGGAGACCCAGTACTTC
V: TRBV6-1
J: TRBJ2-5
D: TRBD2
size: -

CDR3: CASSARPGGHYEQYF
DNA: TGTGCCAGCAGCGCCCGACCAGGGGGGCATTACGAGCAGTACTTC
V: TRBV9
J: TRBJ2-7
D: -
size: -

CDR3: CSVGGKDTQYF
DNA: TGCAGCGTTGGGGGCAAAGATACGCAGTATTTT
V: TRBV29-1
J: TRBJ2-3
D: -
size: -

CDR3: CASSQDPGESNEQFF
DNA: TGTGCCAGCAGCCAAGATCCAGGGGAGAGCAATGAGCAGTTCTTC
V: TRBV4-2
J: TRBJ2-1
D: -
size: -

CDR3: CASSQEGRGGDTIYF
DNA: TGTGCCAGCAGCCAAGAGGGCAGGGGTGGAGACACCATATATTTT
V: TRBV7-2
J: TRBJ1-3
D: -
size: -

CDR3: CARGGVFSGNTIYF
DNA: TGTGCCAGGGGGGGGGTCTTCTCTGGAAACACCATATATTTT
V: TRBV6-5
J: TRBJ1-3
D: -
size: -